This T cell receptor (beta chain) derives from a study of Graves' ophthalmopathy and Graves' hyperthyroidism (dated by TCRdb to 2016 to 2019). With respect to the entire study: Stable hyperthyroidism was defined as no progression to ophthalmopathy within 18 months of follow-up. The study used signatures of the TCR beta repertoire to tell Graves' ophthalmopathy apart from Graves' hyperthyroidism and to predict which patients would progress to ophthalmopathy. In total, approximately 130 blood samples were TCR-sequenced: fewer than 50 ophthalmopathy, some 75 hyperthyroidism and some 17 hyperthyroidism-to-ophthalmopathy patients. In six or seven hyperthyroidism patients, the T-cell repertoires found in thyroid tissue were compared with those found in blood. Following sample collection, hyperthyroidism patients were given methimazole at a starting dose of 30 mg daily, and ophthalmopathy patients were given high-dose intravenous methylprednisolone. An independent validation cohort comprised fewer than 20 hyperthyroidism patients and some 16 patients who later progressed from hyperthyroidism to ophthalmopathy. To explore V-J signatures distinguishing ophthalmopathy from hyperthyroidism, a discovery set of roughly 100 patients (around 44 ophthalmopathy, about 57 stable hyperthyroidism) was enrolled. The study at large found these results: Among expanded thyroid clonotypes with frequency above 0.001, most also showed up in blood, which suggests that blood repertoires may reflect the thyroid immune response. In validation, the model predicted ophthalmopathy progression with less than 71% sensitivity and approximately 78% specificity; approximately 12 predicted patients were CT-confirmed with GO in a median of about 6.2 months. Sample size was not statistically predetermined, and group allocation was not concealed from the investigators. Ophthalmopathy was separated from stable hyperthyroidism by the 13-signature model with about 85% sensitivity and just under 84% specificity in cross-validation and with 80%/75% in the test set.

For repertoire sequencing, the TCR beta CDR3 regions were amplified from RNA transcripts. The first round of RT-PCR was done with HTBI primers and the Qiagen OneStep RT-PCR kit, and was followed by a second round of multiplex PCR, then size selection and purification. Libraries were sequenced paired-end with 100 bp reads on an Illumina HiSeq2000. In the authors' own workflow: Reads were processed with SOAPnuke, discarding reads with adapters, uncalled bases, mean Phred below 15, or no exact constant-primer or identifier match. High-quality paired reads were merged with COPE v1.2.5. Each unique nucleotide sequence was treated as a clonotype, and MiTCR v1.1 was used to align the clonotypes to the IMGT TRB V, D and J references. The analysis was limited to V-J combinations with a frequency above 0.0001, which together covered 99.2% of repertoires. For each V-J combination, a TCR clonal expansion and chaos score was defined as F50 clonal expansion divided by the chaos observed in the TCRdist matrix. Features were reduced by Welch's t-statistics and random forest to approximately 13 V-J combinations, which fed a naive Bayes classifier. Thyroid-blood repertoire similarity was quantified with the Morisita-Horn index. The raw public data were reprocessed by TCRdb itself: fastp quality trimming at Q25, MiXCR clonotype calling, in-frame beta chains only. All rows with the same CDR3 protein become a single entry with the most common DNA and genes. None of the V and J calls come from the authors' own analysis; TCRdb made them. This sample has 580,000 or so distinct CDR3 sequences in its table, and roughly 39% of those were observed once. The ten largest clonotypes hold about 4.6% of the sample.

The junction shows trimming of 3 bases on V and 2 bases on J, plus 8 bases between the germline ends. From a lookup of the germline V gene, CDR1 and CDR2 are SGHDN and FVKESK. The CDR3 runs 15 amino acids, cysteine and phenylalanine included. Just CDR3 DNA is preserved here, 45 bases in frame from base 1. A few counts support this clonotype. The antigen this receptor binds is unknown. Base qualities are not at hand, and no much larger clone is one base apart. The hyperthyroidism patients were 18 to 65 years old and newly diagnosed, with a disease duration of less than 2 months. Anyone with other autoimmune diseases, uncontrolled infections, pregnancy or lactation was excluded from the study. Diagnosis was based on clinical symptoms, serum thyroxine, TRAb, thyroid ultrasound and orbital computed tomography. Total RNA was extracted with Trizol reagent and quality-checked on an Agilent 2100 Bioanalyzer.

The sequence joins TRBV14 to TRBJ2-6; possibly the D gene is TRBD2, per 5 matching bases. The TCR originated in an adult man with Graves' hyperthyroidism. Source material: peripheral blood or thyroid tissue (not recorded which). The DNA sequence is as follows: TGTGCCAGCAGCCACTGGGGAGCTGGGGCCAACGTCCTGACTTTC. The encoded protein is CASSHWGAGANVLTF.